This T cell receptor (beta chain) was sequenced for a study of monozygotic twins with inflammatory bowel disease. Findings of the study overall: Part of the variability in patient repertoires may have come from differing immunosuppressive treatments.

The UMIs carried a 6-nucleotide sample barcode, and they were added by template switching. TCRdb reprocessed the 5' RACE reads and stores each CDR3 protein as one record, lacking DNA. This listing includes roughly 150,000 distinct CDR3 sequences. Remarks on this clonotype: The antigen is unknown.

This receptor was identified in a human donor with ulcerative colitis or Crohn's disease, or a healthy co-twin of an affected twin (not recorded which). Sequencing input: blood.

CDR3 sequence: CASSLDVGYQETQYF. V is TRBV7-7 and J is TRBJ2-5. Germline-derived CDR1 and CDR2 are SSHAT and FNYEAQ (reference sequence). The CDR3 has 15 residues.